A selection of T cell receptor beta chains follows, all from one sample in a study of shared clonotypes between healthy human individuals. Using immunoSEQ multiplex PCR, the repertoire was profiled, and TCRdb retains in-frame clones only, with some absent. The data show more than 2 million clones, 85% to 95% seen once. What was sequenced was naive CD8+ T cells from PBMCs. Receptors originate from a man between 18 and 35 years old in good health. Some clones in this sample may be carry-over from other donors' samples. Both conserved end residues are part of each CDR3. D genes are given only for firm matches. Expanded clones are given a class, and other clones once, few, many or no size at all.

abundance	j_gene	d_gene	len	v_gene	CDR3aa	CDR3nt
-	TRBJ2-1	TRBD1	16	TRBV5-1	CASSHPVQGNYNEQFF	TGCGCCAGCAGCCACCCGGTACAGGGGAACTACAATGAGCAGTTCTTC
-	TRBJ2-2	TRBD2	18	TRBV4-2	CASSQDVSGRLYTGELFF	TGTGCCAGCAGCCAAGATGTTAGCGGGAGGTTGTACACCGGGGAGCTGTTTTTT
-	TRBJ2-2	TRBD1	15	TRBV28	CASSLRTGVPGELFF	TGTGCCAGCAGTTTACGGACAGGGGTCCCCGGGGAGCTGTTTTTT
-	TRBJ2-3	-	12	TRBV7-9	CASRRSSDTQYF	TGTGCCAGCCGACGTAGCTCAGATACGCAGTATTTT
-	TRBJ1-1	-	15	TRBV28	CASSLWGDPNTEAFF	TGTGCCAGCAGTTTATGGGGGGACCCGAACACTGAAGCTTTCTTT
few	TRBJ1-1	-	11	TRBV5-6	CASSLDTEAFF	TGTGCCAGCAGCCTAGACACTGAAGCTTTCTTT
-	TRBJ1-3	-	15	TRBV5-1	CASRFDRNSGNTIYF	TGCGCCAGCAGATTTGACAGAAACTCTGGAAACACCATATATTTT
once	TRBJ1-2	-	13	TRBV11-2	CASSLWGDYGYTF	TGTGCCAGCAGCTTATGGGGGGACTATGGCTACACCTTC
-	TRBJ2-1	-	17	TRBV4-3	CASSQDGPSSSYNEQFF	TGCGCCAGCAGCCAAGACGGGCCCTCGAGCTCCTACAATGAGCAGTTCTTC
-	TRBJ2-1	TRBD2	15	TRBV11-2	CASSVGLAGDPEQFF	TGTGCCAGCAGCGTGGGACTAGCGGGAGACCCTGAGCAGTTCTTC
-	TRBJ2-3	-	12	TRBV27	CASSSRTDTQYF	TGTGCCAGCAGTAGTCGCACAGATACGCAGTATTTT
few	TRBJ1-1	-	12	TRBV10-3	CAISEPNTEAFF	TGTGCCATCAGTGAACCGAACACTGAAGCTTTCTTT
-	TRBJ2-3	-	15	TRBV7-6	CASSLGSRRADTQYF	TGTGCCAGCAGCTTAGGTAGCAGGAGGGCAGATACGCAGTATTTT
-	TRBJ1-1	-	14	TRBV6-5	CASSGRWEGLEAFF	TGTGCCAGCAGTGGGCGGTGGGAGGGCTTAGAAGCTTTCTTT
-	TRBJ2-5	-	14	TRBV9	CASSLNRDPGAQYF	TGTGCCAGCAGCTTAAACCGGGACCCTGGGGCCCAGTACTTC
-	TRBJ2-1	-	16	TRBV7-3	CASSLFGDSSYNEQFF	TGTGCCAGCAGCTTATTTGGGGATAGCTCCTACAATGAGCAGTTCTTC
-	TRBJ2-7	-	12	TRBV25-1	CASSGESYEQYF	TGTGCCAGCAGTGGGGAGTCCTACGAGCAGTACTTC
-	TRBJ2-1	-	15	TRBV11-1	CASSPSRSSYNEQFF	TGTGCCAGCAGCCCTAGCAGGAGCTCCTACAATGAGCAGTTCTTC
-	TRBJ2-1	-	17	TRBV7-9	CASSSPRPPSSYNEQFF	TGTGCCAGCAGCTCCCCCCGGCCCCCCAGCTCCTACAATGAGCAGTTCTTC
-	TRBJ2-7	-	15	TRBV27	CASIPTGEGTYEQYF	TGTGCCAGCATTCCAACAGGGGAGGGGACCTACGAGCAGTACTTC
-	TRBJ2-5	TRBD2	15	TRBV6-5	CASSYSRGLAETQYF	TGTGCCAGCAGTTACTCGAGAGGACTAGCAGAGACCCAGTACTTC
-	TRBJ1-2	TRBD1	13	TRBV19	CGSGTGLSYGYTF	TGTGGTTCCGGGACAGGGTTGAGCTATGGCTACACCTTC
-	TRBJ1-1	-	12	TRBV7-9	CASSLAVAEAFF	TGTGCCAGCAGCTTAGCTGTGGCTGAAGCTTTCTTT
-	TRBJ2-7	TRBD1	15	TRBV5-1	CASSLAGTGSYEQYF	TGCGCCAGCAGCTTGGCCGGGACAGGGAGCTACGAGCAGTACTTC
-	TRBJ1-1	-	13	TRBV6-1	CASREGVNTEAFF	TGTGCCAGCAGGGAGGGAGTGAACACTGAAGCTTTCTTT
-	TRBJ2-1	-	15	TRBV6-5	CASSYSDGNYNEQFF	TGTGCCAGCAGTTACTCGGACGGAAATTACAATGAGCAGTTCTTC
-	TRBJ1-4	TRBD1	17	TRBV7-8	CASSPAGQGRIGEKLFF	TGTGCCAGCAGCCCAGCGGGACAGGGACGTATTGGCGAAAAACTGTTTTTT
-	TRBJ1-4	-	13	TRBV29-1	CSVYEGWDEKLFF	TGCAGCGTCTACGAGGGGTGGGATGAAAAACTGTTTTTT
-	TRBJ1-1	-	13	TRBV28	CASRLYMNTEAFF	TGTGCCAGCAGACTATACATGAACACTGAAGCTTTCTTT
-	TRBJ2-1	-	17	TRBV11-2	CASSFFVGGQAMGEQFF	TGTGCCAGCAGCTTCTTCGTAGGGGGGCAAGCTATGGGTGAGCAGTTCTTC
-	TRBJ2-2	-	15	TRBV6-6	CASSWSQPYTGELFF	TGTGCCAGCAGTTGGAGCCAACCTTACACCGGGGAGCTGTTTTTT
-	TRBJ1-1	-	11	TRBV7-9	CASSSNTEAFF	TGTGCCAGCAGCAGTAACACTGAAGCTTTCTTT
-	TRBJ1-1	-	15	TRBV23-1	CAVALLGLRDTEAFF	TGCGCCGTCGCCCTTCTGGGGCTGAGGGACACTGAAGCTTTCTTT
-	TRBJ1-1	-	12	TRBV29-1	CSSSGQNTEAFF	TGCAGCTCCTCCGGACAGAACACTGAAGCTTTCTTT
-	TRBJ2-3	-	14	TRBV4-1	CASSPELAPDTQYF	TGCGCCAGCAGCCCCGAACTAGCCCCAGATACGCAGTATTTT
-	TRBJ1-1	-	16	TRBV7-6	CASSSPDGFSDTEAFF	TGTGCCAGCAGCTCACCCGACGGATTTAGCGACACTGAAGCTTTCTTT
-	TRBJ2-7	-	15	TRBV28	CASSFLGGDQYEQYF	TGTGCCAGCAGTTTCTTGGGGGGCGATCAGTACGAGCAGTACTTC
few	TRBJ1-5	-	15	TRBV19	CASSPPWQINQPQHF	TGTGCCAGTAGTCCCCCGTGGCAGATCAATCAGCCCCAGCATTTT
-	TRBJ2-3	-	16	TRBV7-3	CASSLNPGTPADTQYF	TGTGCCAGCAGCTTAAACCCCGGGACGCCTGCGGATACGCAGTATTTT
-	TRBJ1-4	TRBD1	16	TRBV28	CASEQGADYGNEKLFF	TGTGCCAGTGAACAGGGGGCGGACTATGGGAATGAAAAACTGTTTTTT
-	TRBJ2-2	-	13	TRBV7-2	CASSFNRPGELFF	TGTGCCAGCAGCTTTAATAGGCCCGGGGAGCTGTTTTTT
-	TRBJ2-5	-	14	TRBV14	CASSQSEIQETQYF	TGTGCCAGCAGCCAATCCGAAATCCAAGAGACCCAGTACTTC
once	TRBJ2-5	TRBD1	14	TRBV7-7	CASSNIDRDETQYF	TGTGCCAGCAGCAATATCGACAGGGACGAGACCCAGTACTTC
-	TRBJ2-7	TRBD2	13	TRBV7-9	CASSERTRNEQYF	TGTGCCAGCAGCGAACGGACTAGAAACGAGCAGTACTTC
-	TRBJ2-7	-	16	TRBV4-1	CASSQGLGPPGYEQYF	TGCGCCAGCAGCCAAGGGCTCGGGCCCCCCGGATACGAGCAGTACTTC
-	TRBJ1-2	-	14	TRBV10-3	CAISELQTNYGYTF	TGTGCCATCAGTGAGTTACAGACTAACTATGGCTACACCTTC
-	TRBJ2-7	-	13	TRBV4-2	CASKEAEGYEQYF	TGTGCCAGCAAGGAGGCCGAAGGCTACGAGCAGTACTTC
-	TRBJ2-7	-	13	TRBV19	CASSSSPLHEQYF	TGTGCCAGTAGTTCATCGCCCCTCCACGAGCAGTACTTC
once	TRBJ2-5	-	17	TRBV7-9	CASSPRGDVEGEETQYF	TGTGCCAGCAGCCCACGTGGGGATGTCGAGGGCGAGGAGACCCAGTACTTC
-	TRBJ2-5	TRBD1	18	TRBV27	CASSLSNEQGALQETQYF	TGTGCCAGCAGTTTATCAAACGAACAGGGGGCCCTACAAGAGACCCAGTACTTC
-	TRBJ2-3	-	15	TRBV29-1	CSVEDPHRDSDTQYF	TGCAGCGTTGAAGATCCTCACAGGGACTCAGATACGCAGTATTTT
-	TRBJ2-2	-	15	TRBV7-8	CASSSEFGFTGELFF	TGTGCCAGCAGCTCGGAATTCGGTTTTACCGGGGAGCTGTTTTTT
-	TRBJ2-2	-	16	TRBV19	CASTSVDLARSEELFF	TGTGCCAGTACCTCAGTCGACCTAGCGCGGTCGGAGGAGCTGTTTTTT
-	TRBJ2-7	-	15	TRBV11-2	CASSYSGGADYEQYF	TGTGCCAGCAGCTATAGCGGAGGAGCCGATTACGAGCAGTACTTC
-	TRBJ1-2	TRBD1	14	TRBV6-4	CASSDPGQDYGYTF	TGTGCCAGCAGTGATCCGGGACAGGACTATGGCTACACCTTC
-	TRBJ2-1	TRBD2	15	TRBV6-6	CASIPGLAAYNEQFF	TGTGCCAGCATACCGGGACTAGCGGCTTACAATGAGCAGTTCTTC
-	TRBJ1-4	-	12	TRBV7-9	CASSSQGRELFF	TGTGCCAGCAGCTCCCAGGGGAGGGAACTGTTTTTT